Reported below is one T cell receptor (beta chain). The CDR3 runs 16 residues. The junction had 13 bases not matched to a gene; V was cut back by 4 bases and J by 6 bases. In germline, CDR1 is LGHNA, CDR2 YNFKEQ. The data were obtained in a study of low-dose radiotherapy and immunotherapy resistance in tumors. On the study more broadly: One day before radiation and immunotherapy, intravenous cyclophosphamide 200 mg/m2 was administered, with this repeated every two weeks.

Priming of first-strand cDNA relied on TRAV- and TRBV-specific primers (covering alpha and beta chains). The authors amplified TCRs for approximately 20 PCR cycles with a constant-region primer and a V-primer adapter. Amplification of the isolated mRNA used in vitro transcription. TCRdb re-called the reads through MiXCR, storing one row per CDR3 protein. The sample holds about 11,000 distinct CDR3 sequences, about 54% seen once. V is TRBV4-2 and J is TRBJ2-3, with 7 bases lining up with TRBD2. This receptor was taken from a human donor with advanced metastatic prostate, ovarian, gallbladder or colorectal cancer (not recorded which). This table probably holds off-target reads from a library built for another chain. The CDR3 DNA is TGTGCCAGCAGCCGGGCCCCTGGGGGGGTCGCCGATACGCAGTATTTT. Translated, it gives CASSRAPGGVADTQYF.